The 10 T cell receptor beta chains given below trace back to one sample, sequenced in a study of beta chain features in type 1 diabetes. The study reverse transcribed the entire isolated RNA, so it sequenced expressed TCRB transcripts. Some clones are missing from TCRdb's copy, which holds only in-frame ones; the method was immunoSEQ multiplex PCR. The data show around 200,000 clones, around an eighth seen once. Sequencing was done on a sample of central memory CD4+ T cells from blood. These receptors were collected from a woman between 18 and 29 years old in good health.

This clone was picked up many times. The V and J genes are TRBV7-2 and TRBJ1-2; TRBD1 matches at 7 bases. Germline assignment: CDR1 SGHTA and CDR2 FQGNSA. V gave up 5 bases and J gave up 0 bases; unmatched junction bases: 6. The CDR3 contains 15 residues. CDR3: CASSQGDLANYGYTF. In nucleotides, the CDR3 is TGTGCCAGCAGCCAGGGGGACCTGGCTAACTATGGCTACACCTTC.

This clone was counted a few times. The chain links TRBV15 to TRBJ2-1, with 7 bases identical to TRBD2. The V segment lost 3 bases and the J segment 4 bases; nucleotides outside the gene matches: 6. The CDR3 is made up of 15 amino acids. Germline loops: CDR1 LNHNV, CDR2 YYDKDF (reference sequence). The CDR3 reads CATSSRGDSYNEQFF. CDR3 nucleotide sequence: TGTGCCACCAGCAGCCGGGGGGACTCATACAATGAGCAGTTCTTC. Complete variable domain (other parts from reference TRBV15 and TRBJ2-1): DAMVIQNPRYQVTQFGKPVTLSCSQTLNHNVMYWYQQKSSQAPKLLFHYYDKDFNNEADTPDNFQSRRPNTSFCFLDIRSPGLGDTAMYLCATSSRGDSYNEQFFGPGTRLTVL.

This CDR3 is CASSYSNQGALEQYF. In DNA form, the CDR3 reads TGTGCCAGCAGTTACTCGAACCAGGGGGCGCTTGAGCAGTACTTC. The V and J genes are TRBV6-5 and TRBJ2-7, with TRBD1 matching over 8 bases. Trimming cost V 0 bases and J 7 bases; bases outside gene matches: 8. The CDR3 has 15 residues. CDR1 is MNHEY, CDR2 SVGAGI, per germline.

This clone has a handful of counts. The DNA for the CDR3 is TGTGCCAGCGGGAGTGAGGAAAACATTCAGTACTTC. It codes for CASGSEENIQYF. V is TRBV11-2 and J is TRBJ2-4; a possible D gene is TRBD2 (5 bases). V gave up 8 bases and J gave up 5 bases, with 10 bases separating them. Germline loops: CDR1 SGHAT, CDR2 FQNNGV. This CDR3 is 12 amino acids long. The full variable domain, rest sourced from reference TRBV11-2 and TRBJ2-4, is EAGVAQSPRYKIIEKRQSVAFWCNPISGHATLYWYQQILGQGPKLLIQFQNNGVVDDSQLPKDRFSAERLKGVDSTLKIQPAKLEDSAVYLCASGSEENIQYFGAGTRLSVL.

For the CDR3, the DNA is TGTGCCAGCAGCAAAGGGACAGCGCGGGGGGCCAACGTCCTGACTTTC. Its protein is CASSKGTARGANVLTF. The V gene is TRBV21-1, the J gene TRBJ2-6; the table's D call, TRBD1, has no DNA check behind it. TRBV21-1 constitutes a pseudogene. The CDR3 runs to 16 residues.

The rearrangement joins TRBV5-8 to TRBJ1-2; a possible D gene is TRBD1 (5 bases). This CDR3 comprises 16 residues. V was cut by 4 bases and J by 5 bases, with 21 bases left in between. Germline CDR1 is SGHTS and CDR2 is YDEGEE. The CDR3 DNA sequence: TGTGCCAGCAGCCAACTACAGGACCGGATCCGATATGGCTACACCTTC. This gives the protein CASSQLQDRIRYGYTF.

This clone has at least ten counts. Other DNA sequences within the sample encode an identical CDR3. The CDR3 region is CASSNSGVDTQYF. Written as DNA, the CDR3 is TGTGCCAGTAGTAACTCCGGAGTGGATACGCAGTATTTT. The rearrangement uses TRBV19 and TRBJ2-3; D uncertain. Deletions cut 4 bases from V and 6 bases from J, with 11 bases between. This CDR3 has 13 amino acids. Looked up from germline, CDR1 is LNHDA and CDR2 is SQIVND (reference sequence).

The V and J genes are TRBV5-4 and TRBJ1-2; 8 positions agree with TRBD1. CDR1 and CDR2 (germline): SGHNT, YYREEE (reference sequence). The length of the CDR3 is 14 residues. The V gene end was trimmed by 5 bases and the J gene end by 2 bases; junction bases not matched to a gene: 5. The CDR3 spells CASRFDRGNYGYTF. The CDR3 nucleotides are TGTGCCAGCAGGTTCGACAGGGGCAACTATGGCTACACCTTC.

V gene TRBV30 combines with J gene TRBJ1-2, with D unclear. Germline V gene sequence: CDR1 GTSNPN, CDR2 SVGIG (reference sequence). The CDR3 has 13 amino acids. Between the trimmed V and J ends, which lost 3 bases and 8 bases, there was a span of 16 bases. The CDR3 loop reads CAWRLGLPGGYTF. The DNA of the CDR3 is TGTGCCTGGAGACTGGGATTACCGGGAGGCTACACCTTC.

This clone was picked up a small number of times. This chain joins TRBV4-1 and TRBJ1-5; TRBD1 agrees at 7 bases. With 1 base clipped from V and 6 bases from J, the junction kept 6 bases outside the gene matches. The CDR3 totals 15 residues. Germline V gene data show CDR1 as MGHRA and CDR2 as YSYEKL. Here the CDR3 reads CASSQATRGPQPQHF. The CDR3 nucleotides are TGCGCCAGCAGCCAAGCGACGAGGGGGCCTCAGCCCCAGCATTTT.